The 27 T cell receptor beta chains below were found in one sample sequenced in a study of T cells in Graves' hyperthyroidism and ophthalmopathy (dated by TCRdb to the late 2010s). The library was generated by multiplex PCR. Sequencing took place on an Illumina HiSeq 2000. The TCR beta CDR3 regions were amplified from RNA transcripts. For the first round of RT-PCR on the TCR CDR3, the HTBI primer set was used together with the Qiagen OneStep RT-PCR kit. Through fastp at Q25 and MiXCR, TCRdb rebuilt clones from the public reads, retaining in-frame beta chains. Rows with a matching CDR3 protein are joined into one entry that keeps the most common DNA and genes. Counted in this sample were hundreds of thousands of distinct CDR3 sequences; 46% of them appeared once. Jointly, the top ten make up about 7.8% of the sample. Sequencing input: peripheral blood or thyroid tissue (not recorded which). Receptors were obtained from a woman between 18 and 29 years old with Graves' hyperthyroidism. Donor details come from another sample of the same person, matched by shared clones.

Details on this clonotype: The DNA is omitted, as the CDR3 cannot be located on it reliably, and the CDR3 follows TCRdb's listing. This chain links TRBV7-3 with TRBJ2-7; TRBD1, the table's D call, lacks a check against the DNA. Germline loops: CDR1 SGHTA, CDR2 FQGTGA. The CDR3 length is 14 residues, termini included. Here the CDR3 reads CASSFGQGSYEQCF.

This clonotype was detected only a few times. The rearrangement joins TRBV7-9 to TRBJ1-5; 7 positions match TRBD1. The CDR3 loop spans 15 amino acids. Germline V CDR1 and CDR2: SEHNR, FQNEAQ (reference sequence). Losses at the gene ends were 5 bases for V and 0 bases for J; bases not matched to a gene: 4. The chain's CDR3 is CASSAGTASNQPQHF. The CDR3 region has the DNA TGTGCCAGCAGCGCAGGGACAGCTAGCAATCAGCCCCAGCATTTT.

The CDR3 nucleotides read TGTGCCAGCAGTGCCCGGGACAGGGGGCGGGATGGCTACACCTTC. It yields the protein CASSARDRGRDGYTF. The chain is built from TRBV25-1 and TRBJ1-2; 12 bases align to TRBD1. V trimming: 4 bases; J trimming: 6 bases; junction bases outside the gene matches: 6. Germline CDR1 is MGHDK and CDR2 is SYGVNS. The CDR3 runs to 15 residues.

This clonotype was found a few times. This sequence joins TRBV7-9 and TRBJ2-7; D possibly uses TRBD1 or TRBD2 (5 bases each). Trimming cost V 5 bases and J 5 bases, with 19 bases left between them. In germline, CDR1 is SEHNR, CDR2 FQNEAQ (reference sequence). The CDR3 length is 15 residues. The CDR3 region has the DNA TGTGCCAGCAGCAGTCTTCCGAAAGGGGACCACGAGCAGTACTTC. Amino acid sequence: CASSSLPKGDHEQYF.

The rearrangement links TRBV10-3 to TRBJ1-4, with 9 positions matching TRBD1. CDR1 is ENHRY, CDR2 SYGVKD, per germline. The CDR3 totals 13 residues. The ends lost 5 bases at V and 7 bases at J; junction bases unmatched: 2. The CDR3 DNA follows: TGTGCCATCAGTACAGGGGGCGGTGAAAAACTGTTTTTT. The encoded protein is CAISTGGGEKLFF.

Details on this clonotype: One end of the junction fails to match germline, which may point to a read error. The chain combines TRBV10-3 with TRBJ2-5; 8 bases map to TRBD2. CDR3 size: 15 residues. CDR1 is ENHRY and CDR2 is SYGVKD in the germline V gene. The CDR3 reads CASSYSKAGEETQYF. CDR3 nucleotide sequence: TGTGCCAGCAGTTACTCAAAAGCGGGAGAAGAGACCCAGTACTTC.

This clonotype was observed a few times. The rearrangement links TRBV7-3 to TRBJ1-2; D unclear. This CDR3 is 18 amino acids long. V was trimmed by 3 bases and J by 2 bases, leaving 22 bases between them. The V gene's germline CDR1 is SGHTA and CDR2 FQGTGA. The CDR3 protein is CASSLERFQANDNYGYTF. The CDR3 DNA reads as TGTGCCAGCAGCTTGGAACGGTTCCAGGCAAACGACAACTATGGCTACACCTTC.

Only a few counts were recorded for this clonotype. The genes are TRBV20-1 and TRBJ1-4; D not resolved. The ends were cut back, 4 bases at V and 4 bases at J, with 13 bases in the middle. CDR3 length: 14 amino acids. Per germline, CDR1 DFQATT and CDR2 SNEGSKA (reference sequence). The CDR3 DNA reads TGCAGTGCTAAGGGCAGCCTCTTTAATGAAAAACTGTTTTTT. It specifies CSAKGSLFNEKLFF.

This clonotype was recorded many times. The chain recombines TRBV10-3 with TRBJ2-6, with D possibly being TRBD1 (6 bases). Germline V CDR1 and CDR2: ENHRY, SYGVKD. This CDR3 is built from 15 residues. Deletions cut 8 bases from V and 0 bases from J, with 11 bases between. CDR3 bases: TGTGCCATCCGAGACAGGAACTCTGGGGCCAACGTCCTGACTTTC. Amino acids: CAIRDRNSGANVLTF.

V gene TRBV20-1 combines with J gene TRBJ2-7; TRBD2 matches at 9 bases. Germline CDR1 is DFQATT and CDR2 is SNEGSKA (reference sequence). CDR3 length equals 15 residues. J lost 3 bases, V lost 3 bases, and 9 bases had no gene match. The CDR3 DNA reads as TGCAGTGCTAGCCAGGGTAGCGGGAGAGGCTACGAGCAGTACTTC. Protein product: CSASQGSGRGYEQYF.

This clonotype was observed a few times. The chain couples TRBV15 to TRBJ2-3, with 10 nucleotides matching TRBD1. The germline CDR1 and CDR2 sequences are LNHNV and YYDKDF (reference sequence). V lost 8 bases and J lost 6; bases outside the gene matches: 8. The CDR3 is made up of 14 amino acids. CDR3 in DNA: TGTGCCACCCAACGACAGGGGGCTGTGGATACGCAGTATTTT. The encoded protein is CATQRQGAVDTQYF.

CDR3 nucleotide sequence: TGTGCCAGCACAGGGGGCCTTGCTTCACCCCTCCACTTT. Residues: CASTGGLASPLHF. V gene TRBV2 combines with J gene TRBJ1-6; TRBD1 aligns across 8 bases. V gave up 7 bases and J gave up 9 bases; unmatched junction bases: 5. This CDR3 region has 13 residues. Per germline, CDR1 SNHLY and CDR2 FYNNEI.

The CDR3 loop is CATSDRTKGSYEQYF. The CDR3 DNA is TGTGCCACCAGTGACCGAACAAAGGGGAGCTACGAGCAGTACTTC. The rearrangement links TRBV24-1 to TRBJ2-7; D is tentatively TRBD1 or TRBD2 (5 bases each). V lost 4 bases and J 3 bases, leaving 15 bases between the germline ends. The CDR3 totals 15 residues. CDR1 is KGHDR and CDR2 is SFDVKD in the germline V gene.

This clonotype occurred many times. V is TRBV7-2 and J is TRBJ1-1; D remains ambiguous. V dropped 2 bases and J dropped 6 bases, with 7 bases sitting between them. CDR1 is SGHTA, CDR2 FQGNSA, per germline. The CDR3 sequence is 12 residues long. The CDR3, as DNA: TGTGCCAGCAGCTTACAGGAGTCTGAAGCTTTCTTT. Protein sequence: CASSLQESEAFF. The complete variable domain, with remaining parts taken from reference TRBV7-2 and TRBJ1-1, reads GAGVSQSPSNKVTEKGKDVELRCDPISGHTALYWYRQSLGQGLEFLIYFQGNSAPDKSGLPSDRFSAERTGGSVSTLTIQRTQQEDSAVYLCASSLQESEAFFGQGTRLTVV.

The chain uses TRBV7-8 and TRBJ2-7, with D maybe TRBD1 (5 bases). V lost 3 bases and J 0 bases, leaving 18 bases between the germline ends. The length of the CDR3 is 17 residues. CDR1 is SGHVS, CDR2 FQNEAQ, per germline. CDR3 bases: TGTGCCAGCAGCTTGCTGGTTTCACAGGTCAACTCCTACGAGCAGTACTTC. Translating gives CASSLLVSQVNSYEQYF.

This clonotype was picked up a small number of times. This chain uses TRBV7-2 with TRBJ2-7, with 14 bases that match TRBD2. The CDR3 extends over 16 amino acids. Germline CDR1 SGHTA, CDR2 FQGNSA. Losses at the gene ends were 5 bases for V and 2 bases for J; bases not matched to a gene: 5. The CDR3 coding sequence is TGTGCCAGCAGCGCTGGACTAGCGGGAGGAACCTACGAGCAGTACTTC. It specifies CASSAGLAGGTYEQYF.

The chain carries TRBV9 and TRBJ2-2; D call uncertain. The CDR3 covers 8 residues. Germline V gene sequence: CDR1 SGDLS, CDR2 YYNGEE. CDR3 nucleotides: TGTAACACCGGGGAGCTGTTTTTT. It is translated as CNTGELFF.

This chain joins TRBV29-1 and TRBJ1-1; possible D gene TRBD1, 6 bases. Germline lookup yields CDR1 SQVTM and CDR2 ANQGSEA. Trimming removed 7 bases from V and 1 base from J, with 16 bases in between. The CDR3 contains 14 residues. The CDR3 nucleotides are TGCAGCGCTACGGACAGCTCTAAGAACACTGAAGCTTTCTTT. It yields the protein CSATDSSKNTEAFF.

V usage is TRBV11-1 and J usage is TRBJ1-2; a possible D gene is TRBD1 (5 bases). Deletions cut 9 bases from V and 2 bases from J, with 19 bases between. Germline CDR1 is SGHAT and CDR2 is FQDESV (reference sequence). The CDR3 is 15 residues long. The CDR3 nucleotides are TGTGCCAGTAGTATGTCTGGACAAAGCAACTATGGCTACACCTTC. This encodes CASSMSGQSNYGYTF.

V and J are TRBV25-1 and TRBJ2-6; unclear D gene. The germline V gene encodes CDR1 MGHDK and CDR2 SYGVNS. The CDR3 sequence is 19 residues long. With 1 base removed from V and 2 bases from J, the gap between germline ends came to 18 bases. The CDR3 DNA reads TGTGCCAGCAGTGAATGTACCGACCCCCCCTTCACTGGGGCCAACGTCCTGACTTTC. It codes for CASSECTDPPFTGANVLTF.

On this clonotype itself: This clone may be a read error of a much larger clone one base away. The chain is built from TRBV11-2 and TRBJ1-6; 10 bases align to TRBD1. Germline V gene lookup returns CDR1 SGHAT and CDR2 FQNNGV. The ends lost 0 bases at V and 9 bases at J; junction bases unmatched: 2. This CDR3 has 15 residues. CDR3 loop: CASSLEGQGFSPLHF. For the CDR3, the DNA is TGTGCCAGCAGCTTAGAGGGACAGGGGTTTTCACCCCTCCACTTT.

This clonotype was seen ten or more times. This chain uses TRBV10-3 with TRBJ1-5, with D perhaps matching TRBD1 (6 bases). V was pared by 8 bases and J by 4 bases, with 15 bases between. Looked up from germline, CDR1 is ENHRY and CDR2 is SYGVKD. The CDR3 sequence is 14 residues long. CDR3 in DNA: TGTGCCATCTCAGGGGCGGAGCGTAATCAGCCCCAGCATTTT. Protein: CAISGAERNQPQHF.

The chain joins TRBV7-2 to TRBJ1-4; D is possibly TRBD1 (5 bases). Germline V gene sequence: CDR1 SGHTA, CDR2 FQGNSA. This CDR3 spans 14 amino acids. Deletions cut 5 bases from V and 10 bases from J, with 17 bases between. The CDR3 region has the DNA TGTGCCAGCAGCGGCGGGACGGTTGAGGGAAAACTGTTTTTT. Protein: CASSGGTVEGKLFF.

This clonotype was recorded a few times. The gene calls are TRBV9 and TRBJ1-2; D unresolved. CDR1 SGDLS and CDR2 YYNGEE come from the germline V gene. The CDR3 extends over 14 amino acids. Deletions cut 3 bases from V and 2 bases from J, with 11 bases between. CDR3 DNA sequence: TGTGCCAGCAGCGCCCTGGACGGGAACTATGGCTACACCTTC. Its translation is CASSALDGNYGYTF.

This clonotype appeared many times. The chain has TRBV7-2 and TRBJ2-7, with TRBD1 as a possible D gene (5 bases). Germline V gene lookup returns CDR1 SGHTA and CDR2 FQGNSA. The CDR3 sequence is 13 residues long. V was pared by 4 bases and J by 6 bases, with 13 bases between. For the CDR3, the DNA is TGTGCCAGCAGCTCGTACAACAGGATCGAGCAGTACTTC. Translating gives CASSSYNRIEQYF.

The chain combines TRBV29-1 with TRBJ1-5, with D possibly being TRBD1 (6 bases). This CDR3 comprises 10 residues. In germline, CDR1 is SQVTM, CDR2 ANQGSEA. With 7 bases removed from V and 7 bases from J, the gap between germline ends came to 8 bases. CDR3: CSEGGQPQHF. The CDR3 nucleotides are TGCAGCGAGGGGGGGCAGCCCCAGCATTTT. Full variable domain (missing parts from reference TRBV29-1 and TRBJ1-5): SAVISQKPSRDICQRGTSLTIQCQVDSQVTMMFWYRQQPGQSLTLIATANQGSEATYESGFVIDKFPISRPNLTFSTLTVSNMSPEDSSIYLCSEGGQPQHFGDGTRLSIL.

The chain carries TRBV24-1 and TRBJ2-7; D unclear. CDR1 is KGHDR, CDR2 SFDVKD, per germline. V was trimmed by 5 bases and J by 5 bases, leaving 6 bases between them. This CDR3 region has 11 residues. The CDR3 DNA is TGTGCCACCAGTGTTGGGAACGAGCAGTACTTC. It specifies CATSVGNEQYF.